This TCR beta chain was observed in a study of early T cells in non-severe SARS-CoV-2 infection. The V gene lost 6 bases and the J gene lost 0 bases, with 6 bases spanning the gap. The CDR3 extends over 12 amino acids. The V gene's germline CDR1 is MNHEY and CDR2 SVGAGI. TCRdb re-called the 5' RACE reads through MiXCR, storing one row per CDR3 protein. The sample lists tens of thousands of distinct CDR3 sequences, approximately 12% occurring once. This TCR derives from an adult who was a healthcare worker with PCR-confirmed SARS-CoV-2 infection or an uninfected control (not recorded which). The chain carries TRBV6-5 and TRBJ2-7, with D unclear. The sequencing input was whole blood. DNA for the CDR3: TGTGCCAGCAGATCCATCTCCTACGAGCAGTACTTC. Residues: CASRSISYEQYF.